These 29 T cell receptor beta chains came from one sample sequenced in a study of PD-1 blockade in classical Hodgkin lymphoma. Clones were sequenced by immunoSEQ multiplex PCR, and TCRdb holds only the in-frame ones, with some missing. The sample includes approximately 30,000 clones, 65% to 80% of them seen just once. Patients all relapsed after autologous stem cell transplantation, and there was variation in brentuximab vedotin exposure. With magnetic negative selection, CD4+ T cells were purified from PBMCs that had been thawed. The source material was CD4+ T cells from blood, sampled at baseline. Receptor source: a human donor with classical Hodgkin lymphoma.

This chain connects TRBV21-1 to TRBJ2-1; no DNA check was done on the table's D call, TRBD1. TRBV21-1 is listed as a pseudogene. The CDR3 has 16 amino acids. The CDR3 loop is CASSAGTVDSYNEQFF. The CDR3 coding sequence is TGTGCCAGCAGCGCTGGGACAGTAGACTCCTACAATGAGCAGTTCTTC.

The chain has TRBV7-2 and TRBJ2-1; TRBD2 matches at 9 bases. The junction had 18 bases not matched to a gene; V was cut back by 5 bases and J by 10 bases. This CDR3 spans 17 amino acids. The germline V gene encodes CDR1 SGHTA and CDR2 FQGNSA. CDR3 loop: CASSKQTGTSHLGEQFF. CDR3 in DNA: TGTGCCAGCAGCAAACAAACCGGGACTAGCCATCTAGGGGAGCAGTTCTTC.

This chain uses TRBV12-5 with TRBJ2-2; TRBD1 is a possible D gene (6 bases). Germline CDR1 and CDR2: LGHNT and FRNRAP. The CDR3 has 15 residues. Trimming removed 6 bases at V and 6 bases at J, with 17 bases between. The CDR3 coding sequence is TGTGCTAGTGGCATTCAGCAGGGGAGCCCCGGGGAGCTGTTTTTT. Protein product: CASGIQQGSPGELFF.

CDR3 DNA sequence: TGTGCCAGCAGTTCACTCGGACGGGATCAGCCCCAGCATTTT. Its translation: CASSSLGRDQPQHF. The rearrangement uses TRBV6-6 and TRBJ1-5, with unresolved D. The germline gives CDR1 MNHNY, CDR2 SVGAGI (reference sequence). CDR3 length equals 14 residues. V lost 4 bases to trimming and J lost 5 bases, with 12 bases between them.

The chain is built from TRBV4-3 and TRBJ2-3, with TRBD2 matching over 13 bases. Germline CDR1 LGHNA, CDR2 YSLEER. The CDR3 is 19 amino acids. J gave up 1 base and V 0 bases, and 7 bases lay outside the gene matches. The CDR3 sequence is CASSQDLLAGGSGTDTQYF. CDR3 bases: TGCGCCAGCAGCCAAGATCTACTAGCGGGGGGGTCTGGCACAGATACGCAGTATTTT.

The chain uses TRBV4-3 and TRBJ2-2; TRBD2 matches 12 bases. The ends lost 2 bases at V and 5 bases at J; junction bases unmatched: 12. Germline CDR1 and CDR2: LGHNA and YSLEER. This CDR3 has 19 amino acids. DNA of the CDR3: TGCGCCAGCAGCCAAACGGCCGCTAGCGGGGGGGGTTGGACCGGGGAGCTGTTTTTT. Amino acid sequence: CASSQTAASGGGWTGELFF.

The V call is TRBV19, the J call TRBJ1-5; 8 bases fit TRBD1. J lost 2 bases, V lost 2 bases, and 2 bases had no gene match. There are 15 residues in the CDR3. Germline V gene data show CDR1 as LNHDA and CDR2 as SQIVND (reference sequence). The CDR3 loop is CASSISGGGNQPQHF. The CDR3 DNA is TGTGCCAGTAGTATATCAGGGGGCGGCAATCAGCCCCAGCATTTT.

This sequence joins TRBV10-2 and TRBJ1-2; weak D call: TRBD1 (5 bases). Trimming stripped 8 bases from V and 1 base from J, with 14 bases between. The germline gives CDR1 WSHSY, CDR2 SAAADI. This CDR3 spans 14 amino acids. The DNA for the CDR3 is TGCGCCAGCGGAGAACCAGGGCATAACTATGGCTACACCTTC. As protein: CASGEPGHNYGYTF.

In this sample, this clone turned up a few times. V is TRBV19 and J is TRBJ1-6; 10 bases match TRBD1. Germline assignment: CDR1 LNHDA and CDR2 SQIVND (reference sequence). The V and J ends lost 6 bases and 12 bases, in that order; junction bases with no gene match: 5. The CDR3 is 13 residues long. The CDR3 here is CASRGQGTLPLHF. For the CDR3, the DNA is TGTGCCAGTAGGGGACAGGGGACATTACCCCTCCACTTT.

This chain links TRBV10-3 with TRBJ1-5; D gene uncertain. Germline CDR1 and CDR2: ENHRY and SYGVKD. The CDR3 has 13 residues. V dropped 7 bases and J dropped 5 bases, with 12 bases sitting between them. CDR3 sequence (DNA): TGTGCCATCAACTCTCAGCTTCATCAGCCCCAGCATTTT. This sequence encodes CAINSQLHQPQHF.

This clone is deemed medium-sized. This chain links TRBV6-5 with TRBJ1-1; 10 nucleotides match TRBD1. Looked up from germline, CDR1 is MNHEY and CDR2 is SVGAGI. The CDR3 spans 14 residues. The V and J ends lost 4 bases and 1 base, in that order; junction bases with no gene match: 0. CDR3 sequence: CASSWTGGNTEAFF. CDR3 DNA: TGTGCCAGCAGTTGGACAGGGGGGAACACTGAAGCTTTCTTT.

Here the CDR3 reads CASSLAGASSYNSPLHF. CDR3 nucleotide sequence: TGCGCCAGCAGCTTGGCCGGGGCTAGCTCCTATAATTCACCCCTCCACTTT. The chain employs TRBV5-1 and TRBJ1-6; D may be TRBD1 (5 bases). This CDR3 is 17 amino acids long. Between the trimmed V and J ends, which lost 0 bases and 0 bases, there was a span of 10 bases. CDR1 is SGHRS and CDR2 is YFSETQ in the germline V gene.

By frequency in the sample, this clone is medium-sized. The rearrangement joins TRBV5-5 to TRBJ1-4; D call uncertain. CDR3 size: 16 residues. Trimming left V 0 bases short and J 7 bases short, with 16 bases between. CDR1 is SGHKS and CDR2 is YYEKEE in the germline V gene (reference sequence). The CDR3 nucleotides read TGTGCCAGCAGCTTGGACGGCGACCCCAACGGTGAAAAACTGTTTTTT. It codes for CASSLDGDPNGEKLFF.

The CDR3 DNA is TGTGCCAGCAGCTCCCCCCTCATCCGGACAGGGGTTAATTCACCCCTCCACTTT. Amino acid sequence: CASSSPLIRTGVNSPLHF. The rearrangement uses TRBV13 and TRBJ1-6; 9 bases agree with TRBD1. V shed 4 bases and J 6 bases; nucleotides not matched to a gene: 13. CDR1 is PRHDT, CDR2 FYEKMQ, per germline (reference sequence). The CDR3 extends over 18 amino acids.

This sequence joins TRBV6-1 and TRBJ1-4, with D unclear. The CDR3 extends over 13 amino acids. Germline V lookup: CDR1 MNHNS, CDR2 SASEGT. The V and J ends lost 3 bases and 8 bases respectively, with 10 bases between them. For the CDR3, the DNA is TGTGCCAGCAGTGATGCGACGGCAGAAAAACTGTTTTTT. This gives the protein CASSDATAEKLFF.

This clone was recorded once. CDR3: CASSFRWEEGNEKLFF. CDR3 sequence (DNA): TGCGCCAGCAGCTTCCGATGGGAGGAAGGGAATGAAAAACTGTTTTTT. The chain recombines TRBV5-1 with TRBJ1-4; D unresolved. Trimming shortened V by 2 bases and J by 5 bases, and 16 bases separated the two germline ends. The CDR3 totals 16 residues. Germline V gene data show CDR1 as SGHRS and CDR2 as YFSETQ.

The rearrangement links TRBV10-1 to TRBJ2-3, with 11 bases lining up with TRBD1. Looked up from germline, CDR1 is WNHNN and CDR2 is SYGVQD (reference sequence). The CDR3 has 19 residues. J lost 1 base, V lost 8 bases, and 17 bases had no gene match. The CDR3 sequence is CASLSLGQGGGGCTDTQYF. DNA of the CDR3: TGCGCCAGCCTTTCTCTGGGACAGGGGGGGGGAGGATGCACAGATACGCAGTATTTT.

This clone was picked up a small number of times. CDR3 in amino acids: CASSLVSGEGHGSPLHF. Here the CDR3 DNA reads TGTGCCAGCTCCCTCGTTTCAGGAGAGGGGCATGGTTCACCCCTCCACTTT. V gene TRBV18 combines with J gene TRBJ1-6, with a tentative D call TRBD1 (5 bases). V was shortened by 6 bases and J by 9 bases, with 24 bases between the two germline ends. This CDR3 has 17 residues. Germline V gene lookup returns CDR1 KGHSH and CDR2 LQKENI.

The rearrangement joins TRBV4-3 to TRBJ1-2, with D possibly being TRBD1 (5 bases). The CDR3 has 15 residues. Germline loops: CDR1 LGHNA, CDR2 YSLEER. V lost 0 bases and J 3 bases, leaving 11 bases between the germline ends. As DNA, the CDR3 is TGCGCCAGCAGCCAAGATACGGGGCGGTACTATGGCTACACCTTC. Its translation is CASSQDTGRYYGYTF.

This clone was seen a handful of times. V and J are TRBV9 and TRBJ1-3; D remains ambiguous. Germline assignment: CDR1 SGDLS and CDR2 YYNGEE. The CDR3 length is 15 residues. Trimming cost V 4 bases and J 0 bases, with 11 bases left between them. CDR3 coding DNA: TGTGCCAGCAGCACAGACGGGAGCTCTGGAAACACCATATATTTT. This translates into CASSTDGSSGNTIYF.

The chain joins TRBV2 to TRBJ1-4; TRBD1 might be the D (6 bases). Per the germline V gene, CDR1 is SNHLY and CDR2 is FYNNEI. The CDR3 runs to 16 residues. Deletions cut 2 bases from V and 8 bases from J, with 18 bases between. The CDR3 bases are TGTGCCAGCAGTGAACTGGGCACAGGGTATTGGGAAAAACTGTTTTTT. It codes for CASSELGTGYWEKLFF.

V gene TRBV11-2 combines with J gene TRBJ2-1; perhaps D is TRBD1 or TRBD2 (7 bases each). V was clipped by 6 bases and J by 7 bases, with 19 bases between them. Germline assignment: CDR1 SGHAT and CDR2 FQNNGV. This CDR3 has 15 amino acids. The CDR3 is CASSPGGGRGNEQFF. The CDR3 bases are TGTGCCAGCAGTCCAGGGGGGGGGCGCGGAAATGAGCAGTTCTTC.

This clone has just a few counts. The V gene is TRBV10-3, the J gene TRBJ1-2; D gene unclear. The CDR3 consists of 14 residues. CDR1 is ENHRY and CDR2 is SYGVKD in the germline V gene. V was clipped by 8 bases and J by 0 bases, with 13 bases between them. The CDR3 loop reads CAIAASQSNYGYTF. The CDR3 DNA follows: TGTGCCATCGCCGCCAGCCAATCTAACTATGGCTACACCTTC.

The V and J genes are TRBV5-6 and TRBJ1-4; D not certain. Germline V gene sequence: CDR1 SGHDT, CDR2 YYEEEE. This CDR3 is built from 12 residues. V was clipped by 1 base and J by 3 bases, with 1 base between them. DNA for the CDR3: TGTGCCAGCAGCTTGTCTAATGAAAAACTGTTTTTT. Its translation is CASSLSNEKLFF.

The V call is TRBV11-2, the J call TRBJ1-1; a weak D match, TRBD1 (6 bases). CDR1 is SGHAT and CDR2 is FQNNGV in the germline V gene. CDR3 length equals 18 residues. Trimming cost V 6 bases and J 2 bases, with 25 bases left between them. CDR3 region: CASRSRRRGILNNTEAFF. The CDR3 DNA follows: TGTGCCAGCAGATCCCGTCGGAGGGGGATTCTTAACAACACTGAAGCTTTCTTT.

This chain's CDR3 is CASRQPPAGELFF. In DNA, the CDR3 is TGTGCCAGCCGACAGCCGCCGGCCGGGGAGCTGTTTTTT. The V call is TRBV19, the J call TRBJ2-2; D might be TRBD1 (5 bases). The V and J ends lost 9 bases and 6 bases respectively, with 14 bases between them. This CDR3 comprises 13 residues. The V gene's germline CDR1 is LNHDA and CDR2 SQIVND (reference sequence).

This rearrangement joins TRBV5-1 to TRBJ1-2; D is possibly TRBD1 (5 bases). The V end was cut by 10 bases, the J end by 8 bases, with 15 bases between. CDR3 length: 11 residues. The germline V gene has CDR1 SGHRS and CDR2 YFSETQ. The chain's CDR3 is CALHRGVGYTF. The CDR3 DNA reads as TGCGCCCTCCACCGGGGGGTGGGCTACACCTTC.

The chain is built from TRBV10-2 and TRBJ1-5; 8 nucleotides line up with TRBD1. The CDR3 is 17 residues long. V dropped 7 bases and J dropped 9; count of bases not matched to a gene: 20. Germline V gives CDR1 WSHSY, CDR2 SAAADI. CDR3 DNA: TGCGCCAGCACCAAAACCGGACAGGGCCCTAGAATAAGGCCCCAGCATTTT. Translating it yields CASTKTGQGPRIRPQHF.

The chain recombines TRBV30 with TRBJ2-5; D is unclear. Per germline, CDR1 GTSNPN and CDR2 SVGIG (reference sequence). With 0 bases removed from V and 5 bases from J, the gap between germline ends came to 10 bases. CDR3 size: 13 residues. CDR3 nucleotides: TGTGCCTGGAGTGTAGTGGGCTTGGAGACCCAGTACTTC. Translation gives CAWSVVGLETQYF.